This T cell receptor beta chain emerged from a study of cytomegalovirus exposure and HLA in healthy donors. Across the whole study: One earlier analysis, a look at 150 million to 200 million T cells, found some 110 million unique TCR beta sequences. Study findings and constraints: The study labeled more than 150 TCR beta chains cytomegalovirus-associated.

On this clone itself: The antigen is unknown.

The V and J ends lost 3 bases and 4 bases, in that order; junction bases with no gene match: 4. Germline CDR1 SGHAT, CDR2 FQNNGV. CDR3 size: 15 residues. This PCR relied on a set of 60 Vbeta primers and 13 Jbeta primers. Here immunoSEQ multiplex PCR was the method, and the copy in TCRdb shows in-frame clones only, minus some. The sample consists of approximately 170,000 clones, over 80% of them appearing once. These donors, healthy bone marrow donors, were studied. The sequencing input was PBMCs. This receptor was obtained from a human donor in good health. The chain combines TRBV11-2 with TRBJ1-1; 11 positions match TRBD1. CDR3 in amino acids: CASSFGQGAGTEAFF. In DNA, the CDR3 is TGTGCCAGCAGCTTTGGACAGGGGGCGGGCACTGAAGCTTTCTTT.